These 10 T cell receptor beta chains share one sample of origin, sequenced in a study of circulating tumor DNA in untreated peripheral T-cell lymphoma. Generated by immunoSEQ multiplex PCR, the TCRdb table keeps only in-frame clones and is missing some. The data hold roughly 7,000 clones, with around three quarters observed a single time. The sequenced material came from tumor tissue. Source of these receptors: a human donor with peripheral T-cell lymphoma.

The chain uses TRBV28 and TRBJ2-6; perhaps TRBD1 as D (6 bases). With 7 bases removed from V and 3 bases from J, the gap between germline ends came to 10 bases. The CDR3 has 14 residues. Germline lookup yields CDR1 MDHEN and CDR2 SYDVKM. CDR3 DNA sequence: TGTGCCAGCAACAGGGCGGTTGGGGCCAACGTCCTGACTTTC. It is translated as CASNRAVGANVLTF.

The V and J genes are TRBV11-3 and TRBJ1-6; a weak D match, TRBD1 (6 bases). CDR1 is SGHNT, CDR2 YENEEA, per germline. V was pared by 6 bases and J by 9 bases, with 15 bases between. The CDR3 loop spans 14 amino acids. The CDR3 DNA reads TGTGCCAGCAGTCCAATTACAGGGTCTTCACCCCTCCACTTT. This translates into CASSPITGSSPLHF.

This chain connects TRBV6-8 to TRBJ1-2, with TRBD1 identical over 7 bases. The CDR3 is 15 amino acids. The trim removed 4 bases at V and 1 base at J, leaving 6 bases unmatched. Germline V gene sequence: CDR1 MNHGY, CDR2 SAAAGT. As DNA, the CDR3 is TGTGCCAGCAGTTCAGTCCGGGACAGTAACTATGGCTACACCTTC. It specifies CASSSVRDSNYGYTF.

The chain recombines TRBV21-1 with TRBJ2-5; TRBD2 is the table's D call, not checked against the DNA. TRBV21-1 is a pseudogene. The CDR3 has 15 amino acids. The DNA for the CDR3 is TGTGCCAGCAGTGTCTCGGGGGGAGAAAGAGAGACCCAGTACTTC. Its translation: CASSVSGGERETQYF.

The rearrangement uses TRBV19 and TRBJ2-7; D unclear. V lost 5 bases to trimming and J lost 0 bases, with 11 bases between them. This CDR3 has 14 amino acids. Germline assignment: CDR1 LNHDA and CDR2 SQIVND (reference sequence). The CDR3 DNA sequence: TGTGCCAGTAGTGCAAGGTACGACTCCTACGAGCAGTACTTC. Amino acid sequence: CASSARYDSYEQYF.

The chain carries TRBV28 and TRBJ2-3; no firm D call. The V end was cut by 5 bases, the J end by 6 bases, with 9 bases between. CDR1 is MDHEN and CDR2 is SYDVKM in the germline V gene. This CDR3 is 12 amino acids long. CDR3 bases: TGTGCCAGCAGTCCATTTGGGGATACGCAGTATTTT. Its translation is CASSPFGDTQYF.

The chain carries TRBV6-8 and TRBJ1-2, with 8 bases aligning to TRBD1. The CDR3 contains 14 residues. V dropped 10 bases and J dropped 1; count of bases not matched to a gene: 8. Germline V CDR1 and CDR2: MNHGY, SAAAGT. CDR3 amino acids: CAITKTGVNYGYTF. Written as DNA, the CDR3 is TGTGCCATCACTAAGACAGGGGTTAACTATGGCTACACCTTC.

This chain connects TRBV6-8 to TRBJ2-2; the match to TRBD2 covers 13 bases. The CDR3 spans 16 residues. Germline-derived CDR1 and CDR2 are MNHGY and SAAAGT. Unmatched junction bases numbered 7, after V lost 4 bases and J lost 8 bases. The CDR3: CASSSPGLAGSGELFF. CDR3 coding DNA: TGTGCCAGCAGTTCTCCGGGACTAGCGGGGTCTGGGGAGCTGTTTTTT.

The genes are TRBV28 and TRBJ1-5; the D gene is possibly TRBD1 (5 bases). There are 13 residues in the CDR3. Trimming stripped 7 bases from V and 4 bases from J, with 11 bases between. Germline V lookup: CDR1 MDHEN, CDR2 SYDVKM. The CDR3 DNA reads TGTGCCAGCACCATCAGGGAAAATCAGCCCCAGCATTTT. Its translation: CASTIRENQPQHF.

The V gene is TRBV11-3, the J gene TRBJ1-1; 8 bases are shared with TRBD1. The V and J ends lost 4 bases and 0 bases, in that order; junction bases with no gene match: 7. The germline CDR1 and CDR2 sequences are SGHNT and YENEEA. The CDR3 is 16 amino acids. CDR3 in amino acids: CASSSRWTGLNTEAFF. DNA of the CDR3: TGTGCCAGCAGCTCGAGATGGACAGGGTTGAACACTGAAGCTTTCTTT.